This TCR beta chain was sequenced for a study of shared clonotypes between healthy human individuals. Profiling relied on immunoSEQ multiplex PCR, and the TCRdb table lists in-frame clones only, not all of them. The sample includes hundreds of thousands of clones, roughly 77% seen only once; the top ten take roughly an eighth. The donors were all Caucasian adults (living in Nashville, Tennessee). The receptor's source is a woman aged 40 to 50 in good health. Some clones in this sample may be carry-over from other donors' samples. What was sequenced was PBMCs.

CDR3 in amino acids: CASSQTPWSVSGANVLTF. In DNA form, the CDR3 reads TGCGCCAGCAGCCAAACTCCATGGTCGGTCTCTGGGGCCAACGTCCTGACTTTC. V and J are TRBV4-3 and TRBJ2-6; D remains ambiguous. The CDR3 sequence is 18 residues long. The V and J ends lost 2 bases and 0 bases respectively, with 14 bases between them. Germline values: CDR1 LGHNA, CDR2 YSLEER.